The 9 T cell receptor beta chains below come from one sample, sequenced in a study of blood T cell repertoires in COVID-19 (TCRdb year 2020). The library was prepared using the immunoSEQ multiplex PCR assay. In its TCRdb copy, this immuneACCESS table keeps in-frame sequences only and misses some clones. Where compared with another copy, unresolved V genes explain less than half of these, and the others have no known cause. The sample profile shows approximately 500,000 clones; about 89% of them were found once. The ten largest clonotypes hold roughly 7.4% of the sample. Specimen: peripheral blood. The source of these receptors is a woman aged 45-65 years with COVID-19, enrolled during active disease.

The chain carries TRBV5-4 and TRBJ2-3; D is unclear. CDR1 SGHNT and CDR2 YYREEE come from the germline V gene (reference sequence). This CDR3 spans 14 amino acids. The ends were cut back, 0 bases at V and 4 bases at J, with 9 bases in the middle. CDR3 residues: CASSLDQLSDTQYF. DNA of the CDR3: TGTGCCAGCAGCTTGGACCAGTTGTCAGATACGCAGTATTTT.

This clone was seen a few times. The CDR3 bases are TGTGCCAGCAGCTCGATTCCCGGACAGGGCCGAGGGGCGACCCAGTACTTC. Translated, it gives CASSSIPGQGRGATQYF. The chain combines TRBV5-6 with TRBJ2-5; the match to TRBD1 covers 8 bases. Germline V CDR1 and CDR2: SGHDT, YYEEEE. The CDR3 consists of 17 residues. V lost 3 bases and J lost 7; bases outside the gene matches: 17.

As to this clone: Other DNA sequences in the sample encode the same CDR3. This CDR3 is CASSRQLNTEAFF. In nucleotides, the CDR3 is TGTGCCAGTAGTAGACAGCTGAACACTGAAGCTTTCTTT. The chain carries TRBV19 and TRBJ1-1, with a tentative D call TRBD1 (5 bases). V was pared by 4 bases and J by 0 bases, with 6 bases between. The germline V gene has CDR1 LNHDA and CDR2 SQIVND (reference sequence). The CDR3 runs to 13 residues.

This clone has a single count. The V gene is TRBV10-3, the J gene TRBJ2-7, with 7 bases fitting TRBD1. Germline V CDR1 and CDR2: ENHRY, SYGVKD. The CDR3 contains 14 residues. The ends lost 0 bases at V and 5 bases at J; junction bases unmatched: 4. CDR3 sequence: CAISESTGSHEQYF. The CDR3 DNA sequence: TGTGCCATCAGTGAGTCGACAGGGTCCCACGAGCAGTACTTC.

The chain joins TRBV2 to TRBJ1-5; D possibly corresponds to TRBD1 (5 bases). The ends were cut back, 1 base at V and 7 bases at J, with 11 bases in the middle. The CDR3 length is 14 residues. Germline lookup yields CDR1 SNHLY and CDR2 FYNNEI. The DNA for the CDR3 is TGTGCCAGCAGTGAAGAGGGTTCAGGGCAGCCCCAGCATTTT. It yields the protein CASSEEGSGQPQHF.

The chain combines TRBV5-1 with TRBJ1-2; 9 bases fit TRBD1. The ends lost 1 base at V and 6 bases at J; junction bases unmatched: 13. The germline V gene has CDR1 SGHRS and CDR2 YFSETQ. The CDR3 length is 17 residues. The CDR3 sequence is CASSLLGDRDGRDGYTF. DNA for the CDR3: TGCGCCAGCAGCTTGCTCGGGGACAGGGATGGTCGGGATGGCTACACCTTC.

This chain joins TRBV7-6 and TRBJ2-5, with 7 bases identical to TRBD1. The germline V gene has CDR1 SGHVS and CDR2 FNYEAQ. The CDR3 is made up of 15 amino acids. The V and J ends lost 0 bases and 5 bases, in that order; junction bases with no gene match: 6. CDR3 DNA sequence: TGTGCCAGCAGCTTAGCCGGGACAGATAGGGAGACCCAGTACTTC. Encoded protein: CASSLAGTDRETQYF.

This rearrangement joins TRBV5-1 to TRBJ2-7; D remains unclear. The ends were cut back, 4 bases at V and 4 bases at J, with 12 bases in the middle. The germline V gene encodes CDR1 SGHRS and CDR2 YFSETQ. CDR3 size: 13 residues. The CDR3 DNA reads as TGCGCCAGCAGCGCCCCCATCGGTTACGAGCAGTACTTC. Translating gives CASSAPIGYEQYF.

The rearrangement joins TRBV30 to TRBJ1-1; D not resolved. The CDR3 is 12 amino acids. Germline V gene sequence: CDR1 GTSNPN, CDR2 SVGIG (reference sequence). Trimming left V 1 base short and J 8 bases short, with 11 bases between. The CDR3 coding sequence is TGTGCCTGGAGTGACACAGAGCAAGAAGCTTTCTTT. It encodes CAWSDTEQEAFF.